Shown below are 31 T cell receptor beta chains from a single sample sequenced in a study of T-cell memory formation after mild COVID-19. TCRdb re-called the 5' RACE reads with MiXCR, one entry per CDR3 protein. The sample shows 300,000 to 400,000 distinct CDR3 sequences, around 14% of them seen only once. Input material: PBMCs or a T cell subset sorted from them (not recorded which). The receptors originated from a man younger than 35 who had mild COVID-19 (a few samples of this study predate the infection). Cell type and time point are not known.

The table lists this clonotype with a few counts. J is TRBJ2-7 and V is TRBV6-1; D is undetermined. This CDR3 region has 12 residues. The germline V and J ends were trimmed by 7 bases and 3 bases, with 10 bases remaining between them. Germline values: CDR1 MNHNS, CDR2 SASEGT. In DNA form, the CDR3 reads TGTGCCAGCAATCTCCCGGGCTACGAGCAGTACGTC. Protein product: CASNLPGYEQYV.

This clonotype occurred many times. In DNA, the CDR3 is TGCGCCAGCAGCGGGAGGGGCGCAGATACGCAGTATTTT. Encoded protein: CASSGRGADTQYF. The chain carries TRBV5-1 and TRBJ2-3; 7 nucleotides match TRBD2. The germline gives CDR1 SGHRS, CDR2 YFSETQ. The V segment lost 4 bases and the J segment 4 bases; nucleotides outside the gene matches: 3. The CDR3 totals 13 residues.

This clonotype has only a few counts. The V call is TRBV5-1, the J call TRBJ1-6, with D perhaps TRBD1 (6 bases). V was trimmed by 0 bases and J by 14 bases, leaving 21 bases between them. CDR3 length: 16 residues. Germline CDR1 is SGHRS and CDR2 is YFSETQ. The CDR3 is CASSLDLRFRGFTLHF. DNA for the CDR3: TGCGCCAGCAGCTTGGATCTGCGCTTCAGGGGATTCACCCTCCACTTT.

This clonotype was counted between two and nine times. V is TRBV5-8 and J is TRBJ1-1; D uncertain. Trimming stripped 1 base from V and 5 bases from J, with 12 bases between. Germline V CDR1 and CDR2: SGHTS, YDEGEE. The CDR3 is made up of 14 amino acids. CDR3 DNA sequence: TGTGCCAGCAGCTTGTTGGAGTTATGGACTGAAGCTTTCTTT. It encodes CASSLLELWTEAFF.

V usage is TRBV20-1 and J usage is TRBJ2-2; D not resolved. The germline CDR1 and CDR2 sequences are DFQATT and SNEGSKA (reference sequence). Deletions cut 5 bases from V and 3 bases from J, with 7 bases between. The CDR3 consists of 12 residues. In DNA, the CDR3 is TGCAGTGCTTGGAAGTACACCGGGGAGCTGTTTTTT. Its translation: CSAWKYTGELFF.

This clonotype showed up just a few times. The chain recombines TRBV11-2 with TRBJ2-1; the D gene is possibly TRBD2 (5 bases). The V gene's germline CDR1 is SGHAT and CDR2 FQNNGV. Trimming took off 1 base at V and 10 bases at J, with 11 bases between the two ends. The CDR3 covers 13 residues. The CDR3 sequence: CASSLGQTTEQFF. As DNA, the CDR3 is TGTGCCAGCAGCTTAGGCCAGACTACCGAGCAGTTCTTC.

In this sample, this clonotype turned up a few times. The chain recombines TRBV6-5 with TRBJ2-2; 11 bases fit TRBD1. The CDR3 covers 16 residues. Germline-derived CDR1 and CDR2 are MNHEY and SVGAGI. After removal of 5 bases from V and 5 bases from J, the junction contained 7 bases not matched to a gene. The CDR3: CASSKGQGARTGELFF. CDR3 coding DNA: TGTGCCAGCAGTAAAGGACAGGGGGCGCGAACCGGGGAGCTGTTTTTT.

The chain employs TRBV11-3 and TRBJ2-3; the D gene is possibly TRBD1 (6 bases). The CDR3 is 20 amino acids. Trimming shortened V by 0 bases and J by 2 bases, and 24 bases separated the two germline ends. Germline V gene sequence: CDR1 SGHNT, CDR2 YENEEA. The CDR3 region is CASSLESGGWGGRATDTQYF. CDR3 DNA: TGTGCCAGCAGCTTAGAGAGTGGGGGCTGGGGTGGTAGGGCCACAGATACGCAGTATTTT.

V usage is TRBV12-5 and J usage is TRBJ1-5; D is possibly TRBD1 (5 bases). This CDR3 has 14 amino acids. Looked up from germline, CDR1 is LGHNT and CDR2 is FRNRAP. The V gene lost 6 bases and the J gene lost 9 bases, with 18 bases spanning the gap. The CDR3 loop is CASGSDSYLSPQHF. Written as DNA, the CDR3 is TGTGCTAGTGGAAGTGACAGCTACCTATCGCCCCAGCATTTT.

This clonotype appeared a few times. The V gene is TRBV9, the J gene TRBJ2-2; 7 bases align to TRBD2. The junction had 7 bases not matched to a gene; V was cut back by 4 bases and J by 1 base. Looked up from germline, CDR1 is SGDLS and CDR2 is YYNGEE. This CDR3 region has 16 residues. The CDR3 region is CASSTASGENTGELFF. DNA of the CDR3: TGTGCCAGCAGCACGGCTAGCGGCGAGAACACCGGGGAGCTGTTTTTT.

This clonotype was counted a few times. The genes are TRBV29-1 and TRBJ2-3, with 13 positions matching TRBD2. Germline V gives CDR1 SQVTM, CDR2 ANQGSEA. J lost 3 bases, V lost 7 bases, and 7 bases had no gene match. This CDR3 contains 15 residues. This CDR3 is CSALLAGGPTDTQYF. CDR3 DNA sequence: TGCAGCGCATTACTAGCGGGGGGGCCGACAGATACGCAGTATTTT.

This clonotype was seen a few times. J is TRBJ2-7 and V is TRBV5-1, with 9 bases that match TRBD2. The CDR3 is 15 residues long. Germline assignment: CDR1 SGHRS and CDR2 YFSETQ. The ends lost 5 bases at V and 2 bases at J; junction bases unmatched: 8. The CDR3 here is CASRELAGAAYEQYF. Here the CDR3 DNA reads TGCGCCAGCAGGGAACTAGCGGGCGCCGCCTACGAGCAGTACTTC. The full variable domain, rest sourced from reference TRBV5-1 and TRBJ2-7, is KAGVTQTPRYLIKTRGQQVTLSCSPISGHRSVSWYQQTPGQGLQFLFEYFSETQRNKGNFPGRFSGRQFSNSRSEMNVSTLELGDSALYLCASRELAGAAYEQYFGPGTRLTVT.

The V and J genes are TRBV20-1 and TRBJ2-7, with D possibly TRBD1 on 6 matching bases. This CDR3 contains 14 residues. Germline V lookup: CDR1 DFQATT, CDR2 SNEGSKA (reference sequence). Trimming took off 3 bases at V and 7 bases at J, with 19 bases between the two ends. In nucleotides, the CDR3 is TGCAGTGCTAGCCCGGGACAAGGAATGGGAGAGCAGTACTTC. Translated, it gives CSASPGQGMGEQYF.

This clonotype was detected a few times. The chain links TRBV5-1 to TRBJ1-2; the D gene is possibly TRBD1 (6 bases). V lost 0 bases and J lost 4, with 16 bases in between. The CDR3 contains 16 residues. Germline CDR1 reads SGHRS; CDR2 reads YFSETQ. DNA for the CDR3: TGCGCCAGCAGCTTGGGGGGGGTGGACAGCTCCTATGGCTACACCTTC. As protein: CASSLGGVDSSYGYTF.

This chain links TRBV28 with TRBJ2-5; 8 nucleotides line up with TRBD2. The germline CDR1 and CDR2 sequences are MDHEN and SYDVKM. The CDR3 is 14 amino acids. The ends lost 7 bases at V and 5 bases at J; junction bases unmatched: 9. The CDR3 loop is CASIDSGAGETQYF. The CDR3 DNA follows: TGTGCCAGCATTGATAGCGGGGCGGGGGAGACCCAGTACTTC.

In its sample, this clonotype was seen many times. The rearrangement joins TRBV7-6 to TRBJ2-3; the match to TRBD2 covers 8 bases. V lost 6 bases to trimming and J lost 5 bases; unmatched junction nucleotides: 10. Germline assignment: CDR1 SGHVS and CDR2 FNYEAQ. The CDR3 consists of 15 residues. The CDR3 region has the DNA TGTGCCAGCAGTTCCCGGGGGGGGCACGGAGATACGCAGTATTTT. It translates to CASSSRGGHGDTQYF.

The rearrangement joins TRBV20-1 to TRBJ2-3; 7 positions match TRBD2. Germline V CDR1 and CDR2: DFQATT, SNEGSKA (reference sequence). The CDR3 length is 13 residues. V lost 3 bases, J lost 5 bases, and 5 bases stayed unmatched. The DNA for the CDR3 is TGCAGTGCTAGGGATCCGGGAGGAGATACGCAGTATTTT. Translated, it gives CSARDPGGDTQYF.

The chain combines TRBV20-1 with TRBJ2-3; D ambiguous. The germline gives CDR1 DFQATT, CDR2 SNEGSKA (reference sequence). This CDR3 spans 14 amino acids. Trimming removed 1 base from V and 2 bases from J, with 10 bases in between. CDR3 loop: CSARVLGSTDTQYF. CDR3 coding DNA: TGCAGTGCTAGAGTCCTTGGATCCACAGATACGCAGTATTTT.

The V and J genes are TRBV11-2 and TRBJ2-5, with 8 bases lining up with TRBD1. The junction had 4 bases not matched to a gene; V was cut back by 3 bases and J by 4 bases. CDR3 length: 14 residues. CDR1 and CDR2 from the germline V gene are SGHAT and FQNNGV. For the CDR3, the DNA is TGTGCCAGCAGCTTCAGGGGGCCGCGAGAGACCCAGTACTTC. Its translation: CASSFRGPRETQYF.

The chain combines TRBV11-2 with TRBJ2-1, with 8 bases that match TRBD2. The CDR3 runs 16 residues. With V trimmed by 2 bases and J by 3 bases, 6 bases remained unmatched. CDR1 and CDR2 (germline): SGHAT, FQNNGV. The CDR3: CASSLTERGFYNEQFF. Here the CDR3 DNA reads TGTGCCAGCAGCTTAACGGAGCGGGGGTTCTACAATGAGCAGTTCTTC. The variable domain in full, with the rest retrieved from reference TRBV11-2 and TRBJ2-1, is EAGVAQSPRYKIIEKRQSVAFWCNPISGHATLYWYQQILGQGPKLLIQFQNNGVVDDSQLPKDRFSAERLKGVDSTLKIQPAKLEDSAVYLCASSLTERGFYNEQFFGPGTRLTVL.

This clonotype was counted between two and nine times. The chain recombines TRBV18 with TRBJ2-2; D is unclear. Trimming left V 3 bases short and J 1 base short, with 9 bases between. Looked up from germline, CDR1 is KGHSH and CDR2 is LQKENI. This CDR3 has 15 residues. In nucleotides, the CDR3 is TGTGCCAGCTCACCTATGGCTTTGAACACCGGGGAGCTGTTTTTT. Translation: CASSPMALNTGELFF. Full variable domain (rest looked up from reference TRBV18 and TRBJ2-2): NAGVMQNPRHLVRRRGQEARLRCSPMKGHSHVYWYRQLPEEGLKFMVYLQKENIIDESGMPKERFSAEFPKEGPSILRIQQVVRGDSAAYFCASSPMALNTGELFFGEGSRLTVL.

This clonotype has more than one count but fewer than ten. The rearrangement links TRBV1 to TRBJ1-5; the table's D gene call, TRBD1, was not cross checked with the DNA. TRBV1 is a listed pseudogene. There are 19 residues in the CDR3. CDR3 protein: CTSSQDREDTEGGNQPQHF. The DNA of the CDR3 is TGCACCAGCAGCCAAGATCGAGAGGACACCGAGGGTGGCAATCAGCCCCAGCATTTT.

This clonotype was seen a few times. The chain carries TRBV12-3 or TRBV12-4 and TRBJ2-7; D remains unclear. V was clipped by 6 bases and J by 0 bases, with 3 bases between them. This CDR3 region has 11 residues. The CDR3 spells CASRSSYEQYF. In DNA, the CDR3 is TGTGCCAGCAGAAGCTCCTACGAGCAGTACTTC.

This chain joins TRBV9 and TRBJ2-5; D perhaps matches TRBD2 (6 bases). The CDR3 runs to 16 residues. Deletions cut 3 bases from V and 0 bases from J, with 15 bases between. The germline V gene has CDR1 SGDLS and CDR2 YYNGEE. CDR3 sequence (DNA): TGTGCCAGCAGCGCGAGCCCAATAGCGGACCAAGAGACCCAGTACTTC. As protein: CASSASPIADQETQYF.

The chain recombines TRBV24-1 with TRBJ2-3, with TRBD1 matching over 10 bases. V lost 3 bases and J lost 4; bases outside the gene matches: 3. Germline loops: CDR1 KGHDR, CDR2 SFDVKD. This CDR3 has 15 residues. CDR3 sequence reads: CATSDIGQGADTQYF. The CDR3 nucleotides read TGTGCCACCAGTGATATAGGACAGGGGGCAGATACGCAGTATTTT.

This clonotype was detected only a few times. V gene TRBV2 combines with J gene TRBJ1-5; the match to TRBD1 covers 10 bases. Germline V gene lookup returns CDR1 SNHLY and CDR2 FYNNEI. After removal of 0 bases from V and 6 bases from J, the junction contained 5 bases not matched to a gene. The CDR3 has 16 amino acids. CDR3 residues: CASSEAGQGKPQPQHF. CDR3 DNA sequence: TGTGCCAGCAGTGAAGCGGGACAGGGGAAGCCTCAGCCCCAGCATTTT.

This chain uses TRBV21-1 with TRBJ2-7; TRBD1 is the table's D call and was not checked against the DNA. TRBV21-1 corresponds to a pseudogene. CDR3 length: 16 amino acids. The CDR3 DNA is TGTGCCAGCAGCTCCGAGGGCGCGGGGCTCTCCTACGAGCAGTACGTC. It is translated as CASSSEGAGLSYEQYV.

This clonotype was recorded a few times. The CDR3 reads CASSLRSGGDTDTQYF. DNA of the CDR3: TGTGCCAGCAGCTTACGGAGCGGGGGGGACACAGATACGCAGTATTTT. V gene TRBV11-3 combines with J gene TRBJ2-3; 10 nucleotides line up with TRBD2. V gave up 2 bases and J gave up 2 bases; unmatched junction bases: 4. This CDR3 spans 16 amino acids. In germline, CDR1 is SGHNT, CDR2 YENEEA.

This clonotype was seen a few times. The V call is TRBV19, the J call TRBJ2-5; TRBD2 matches at 7 bases. Germline values: CDR1 LNHDA, CDR2 SQIVND (reference sequence). V gave up 4 bases and J gave up 2 bases; unmatched junction bases: 10. The CDR3 runs to 16 residues. The CDR3: CASSRTASGLQETQYF. Written as DNA, the CDR3 is TGTGCCAGTAGTAGGACCGCTAGCGGCTTACAAGAGACCCAGTACTTC. Based on the CDR3 plus reference TRBV19 and TRBJ2-5, the full variable domain is DGGITQSPKYLFRKEGQNVTLSCEQNLNHDAMYWYRQDPGQGLRLIYYSQIVNDFQKGDIAEGYSVSREKKESFPLTVTSAQKNPTAFYLCASSRTASGLQETQYFGPGTRLLVL.

This clonotype was detected only a few times. The genes are TRBV15 and TRBJ2-7; D is perhaps TRBD2 (6 bases). This CDR3 is 15 amino acids long. Germline V CDR1 and CDR2: LNHNV, YYDKDF (reference sequence). With 0 bases removed from V and 3 bases from J, the gap between germline ends came to 12 bases. The CDR3 sequence is CATSREWTGGYEQYV. For the CDR3, the DNA is TGTGCCACCAGCAGAGAGTGGACCGGGGGCTACGAGCAGTACGTC.

This clonotype was detected only a few times. The chain is built from TRBV10-3 and TRBJ1-5; possible D gene TRBD1, 5 bases. From germline, CDR1 is ENHRY and CDR2 SYGVKD. CDR3 length: 13 residues. Trimming cost V 6 bases and J 2 bases, with 8 bases left between them. The CDR3, as DNA: TGTGCCATCAGCGGGGGTGGCAATCAGCCCCAGCATTTT. Amino acids: CAISGGGNQPQHF.